This paragraph reports one TCR beta chain. This record comes from a study of blood T cell repertoires in COVID-19. Study at large: There were acute and convalescent COVID-19 samples, and they came from the United States, Italy and Spain. PBMCs, B-cell-depleted T cells, or T cells were the source of the cDNA or gDNA that made up the material.

During active infection, Seattle patients enrolled and were then monitored through disease. In the original analysis: Estimation of nucleated cell counts relied on the amplification of reference gene primers. Data came from immunoSEQ multiplex PCR; TCRdb stores just in-frame clones and leaves some out. V and J calls and clone size are as listed in that table; D and trimming were resolved from the DNA. The table records 290,000 or so clones, approximately 90% of them present only once. This CDR3 spans 16 amino acids. Germline assignment: CDR1 KGHDR and CDR2 SFDVKD. The ends were cut back, 5 bases at V and 0 bases at J, with 12 bases in the middle.

Specimen: peripheral blood. The V call is TRBV24-1, the J call TRBJ2-2, with D possibly matching TRBD2 (5 bases). The receptor's source is a woman in her twenties or thirties with COVID-19, enrolled during active disease. Here the CDR3 reads CATSGVTTPNTGELFF. As DNA, the CDR3 is TGTGCCACCAGTGGTGTGACTACCCCGAACACCGGGGAGCTGTTTTTT.